The 32 T cell receptor beta chains presented below share a single source sample, sequenced in a study of beta chain features in type 1 diabetes. Expressed TCRB transcripts were sequenced, since all the RNA that had been isolated was reverse transcribed. The table came from immunoSEQ multiplex PCR; TCRdb's copy has only in-frame clones and leaves some out. The table records about 290,000 clones, about 8% of them present only once. Source material: central memory CD4+ T cells from blood. The receptor source for this set is a woman under 30 in good health.

On this clone itself: A clone one base away is much larger, so this may be a read error. The chain couples TRBV10-3 to TRBJ2-7; 8 nucleotides align to TRBD1. Trimming removed 10 bases from V and 1 base from J; junction bases left unmatched: 6. The CDR3 loop spans 13 amino acids. Germline CDR1 reads ENHRY; CDR2 reads SYGVKD. This chain's CDR3 is CASSRDRSYEQYF. In nucleotides, the CDR3 is TGTGCCAGCAGCCGGGACAGGTCCTACGAGCAGTACTTC.

V and J are TRBV6-5 and TRBJ1-5, with 8 bases identical to TRBD1. The ends lost 6 bases at V and 6 bases at J; junction bases unmatched: 7. Germline CDR1 and CDR2: MNHEY and SVGAGI. The CDR3 extends over 14 amino acids. CDR3 loop: CASRRTGTAQPQHF. CDR3 sequence (DNA): TGTGCCAGCAGGAGGACAGGGACGGCTCAGCCCCAGCATTTT.

The rearrangement uses TRBV6-1 and TRBJ2-7, with a weak D call TRBD1 (6 bases). The CDR3 covers 15 residues. Trimming took off 0 bases at V and 7 bases at J, with 16 bases between the two ends. Germline CDR1 and CDR2: MNHNS and SASEGT. The chain's CDR3 is CASSEAGRGWREQYV. As DNA, the CDR3 is TGTGCCAGCAGTGAAGCTGGCAGGGGTTGGAGGGAGCAGTACGTC.

The chain employs TRBV5-4 and TRBJ2-5; no definite D call. The CDR3 spans 15 residues. Trimming took 0 bases from V and 6 from J, leaving 15 bases between them. The V gene's germline CDR1 is SGHNT and CDR2 YYREEE (reference sequence). CDR3 DNA sequence: TGTGCCAGCAGCTTGGACCTGGGCGCGCAAAAGACCCAGTACTTC. It specifies CASSLDLGAQKTQYF. The full variable domain, completed using reference TRBV5-4 and TRBJ2-5, is ETGVTQSPTHLIKTRGQQVTLRCSSQSGHNTVSWYQQALGQGPQFIFQYYREEENGRGNFPPRFSGLQFPNYSSELNVNALELDDSALYLCASSLDLGAQKTQYFGPGTRLLVL.

Regarding this clone: In the same sample, other DNA sequences code for this CDR3. This chain connects TRBV28 to TRBJ1-1; no definite D call. The CDR3 has 12 amino acids. V lost 3 bases and J 1 base, leaving 3 bases between the germline ends. Germline values: CDR1 MDHEN, CDR2 SYDVKM. CDR3 protein: CASSFRNTEAFF. The CDR3, as DNA: TGTGCCAGCAGTTTTCGGAACACTGAAGCTTTCTTT.

The V and J genes are TRBV28 and TRBJ1-1; the D is unclear. V was pared by 7 bases and J by 2 bases, with 20 bases between. Germline values: CDR1 MDHEN, CDR2 SYDVKM. CDR3 size: 16 residues. DNA of the CDR3: TGTGCCAGCACCCTATCTGAGGCCAGGAGCAACACTGAAGCTTTCTTT. It specifies CASTLSEARSNTEAFF.

The sample holds many counts of this clone. The chain uses TRBV4-3 and TRBJ1-1; D remains unclear. CDR1 LGHNA and CDR2 YSLEER come from the germline V gene. V was pared by 4 bases and J by 0 bases, with 15 bases between. This CDR3 comprises 16 residues. CDR3 region: CASSPLGGDMNTEAFF. The CDR3 region has the DNA TGCGCCAGCAGCCCTTTGGGCGGAGATATGAACACTGAAGCTTTCTTT.

V gene TRBV27 combines with J gene TRBJ1-4; no definite D call. V gave up 8 bases and J gave up 8 bases, with 15 bases separating them. Germline CDR1 and CDR2: MNHEY and SMNVEV (reference sequence). The length of the CDR3 is 13 residues. The chain's CDR3 is CASRDAGREKLFF. CDR3 bases: TGTGCCAGCCGCGACGCGGGCAGGGAAAAACTGTTTTTT.

The chain carries TRBV7-2 and TRBJ2-6; D remains unclear. Germline V gene data show CDR1 as SGHTA and CDR2 as FQGNSA. CDR3 length: 17 residues. Trimming shortened V by 4 bases and J by 2 bases, and 15 bases separated the two germline ends. The chain's CDR3 is CASSSAPVITGANVLTF. In nucleotides, the CDR3 is TGTGCCAGCAGCTCGGCCCCCGTGATTACTGGGGCCAACGTCCTGACTTTC.

J is TRBJ2-3 and V is TRBV27, with D perhaps given as TRBD1 or TRBD2 (7 bases each). The ends were cut back, 7 bases at V and 5 bases at J, with 16 bases in the middle. The CDR3 is made up of 14 amino acids. CDR1 and CDR2 (germline): MNHEY, SMNVEV (reference sequence). The CDR3 DNA is TGTGCCAGCATGGAGGGGAGGGGGCTAGATACGCAGTATTTT. Its translation is CASMEGRGLDTQYF.

The chain employs TRBV28 and TRBJ1-2; D is undetermined. The CDR3 consists of 14 residues. Germline V gene data show CDR1 as MDHEN and CDR2 as SYDVKM. V lost 8 bases and J lost 2, with 15 bases in between. The CDR3: CASVGAGANYGYTF. Written as DNA, the CDR3 is TGTGCCAGCGTCGGTGCCGGTGCCAACTATGGCTACACCTTC.

The chain uses TRBV7-3 and TRBJ1-1; 9 bases map to TRBD1. The CDR3 covers 16 residues. The J segment lost 12 bases and the V segment lost 0 bases, leaving 14 bases of the junction unmatched. CDR1 SGHTA and CDR2 FQGTGA come from the germline V gene. This CDR3 reads CASSLTPNPGQGLTFF. For the CDR3, the DNA is TGTGCCAGCAGCTTAACCCCTAACCCGGGACAGGGTCTGACTTTCTTT.

The chain combines TRBV9 with TRBJ1-3; no definite D call. Germline loops: CDR1 SGDLS, CDR2 YYNGEE. The CDR3 sequence is 16 residues long. The V and J ends lost 0 bases and 0 bases respectively, with 10 bases between them. The CDR3 region is CASSVGRTSSGNTIYF. CDR3 bases: TGTGCCAGCAGCGTAGGACGGACGAGCTCTGGAAACACCATATATTTT.

This clone has only a few counts. V and J are TRBV15 and TRBJ1-2; TRBD1 is a possible D gene (5 bases). This CDR3 has 14 residues. Germline V gives CDR1 LNHNV, CDR2 YYDKDF (reference sequence). The V end lost 2 bases, the J end lost 0 bases, and 7 bases lay between the germline ends. The DNA for the CDR3 is TGTGCCACCAGCAGACAGGGTTCTAACTATGGCTACACCTTC. Its translation is CATSRQGSNYGYTF. The full variable domain, with the rest looked up from reference TRBV15 and TRBJ1-2, is DAMVIQNPRYQVTQFGKPVTLSCSQTLNHNVMYWYQQKSSQAPKLLFHYYDKDFNNEADTPDNFQSRRPNTSFCFLDIRSPGLGDTAMYLCATSRQGSNYGYTFGSGTRLTVV.

This clone was detected a few times. The chain recombines TRBV7-2 with TRBJ2-3; D unclear. In germline, CDR1 is SGHTA, CDR2 FQGNSA. V was shortened by 5 bases and J by 0 bases, with 6 bases between the two germline ends. The CDR3 contains 13 residues. This CDR3 reads CASSLWSTDTQYF. Written as DNA, the CDR3 is TGTGCCAGCAGCCTGTGGAGCACAGATACGCAGTATTTT. The full variable domain, its missing parts supplied by reference TRBV7-2 and TRBJ2-3, is GAGVSQSPSNKVTEKGKDVELRCDPISGHTALYWYRQSLGQGLEFLIYFQGNSAPDKSGLPSDRFSAERTGGSVSTLTIQRTQQEDSAVYLCASSLWSTDTQYFGPGTRLTVL.

This clone has ten or more counts. The V gene is TRBV7-9, the J gene TRBJ1-6; the D is unclear. There are 13 residues in the CDR3. V was trimmed by 1 base and J by 13 bases, leaving 11 bases between them. Germline lookup yields CDR1 SEHNR and CDR2 FQNEAQ (reference sequence). The CDR3 DNA reads TGTGCCAGCAGCTTAGATTCCGGTTATCCCCTCCACTTT. Protein sequence: CASSLDSGYPLHF. Full variable domain (remainder filled in from reference TRBV7-9 and TRBJ1-6): DTGVSQNPRHKITKRGQNVTFRCDPISEHNRLYWYRQTLGQGPEFLTYFQNEAQLEKSRLLSDRFSAERPKGSFSTLEIQRTEQGDSAMYLCASSLDSGYPLHFGNGTRLTVT.

This clone was counted a few times. V is TRBV30 and J is TRBJ2-7, with D uncertain. V lost 2 bases, J lost 5 bases, and 13 bases lay in between. Germline CDR1 and CDR2: GTSNPN and SVGIG (reference sequence). CDR3 length: 13 amino acids. CDR3 protein: CAWSIISKDEQYF. DNA of the CDR3: TGTGCCTGGAGTATTATATCGAAGGACGAGCAGTACTTC.

This clone has just a few counts. The chain employs TRBV7-2 and TRBJ2-2, with 10 positions matching TRBD1. Germline loops: CDR1 SGHTA, CDR2 FQGNSA. V trimming: 4 bases; J trimming: 7 bases; junction bases outside the gene matches: 9. The CDR3 length is 16 residues. The CDR3 DNA reads TGTGCCAGCAGCTCGCCCGGGACAGGGGTTAACGGGGAGCTGTTTTTT. Translated, it gives CASSSPGTGVNGELFF.

This rearrangement joins TRBV7-9 to TRBJ1-1, with 9 bases aligning to TRBD1. V shed 3 bases and J 4 bases; nucleotides not matched to a gene: 6. The CDR3 sequence is 15 residues long. CDR1 SEHNR and CDR2 FQNEAQ come from the germline V gene (reference sequence). CDR3 nucleotide sequence: TGTGCCAGCAGCTTCCAGGGACAGGGTAGCACTGAAGCTTTCTTT. Its protein is CASSFQGQGSTEAFF.

This clone was seen more than once but under ten times. The chain links TRBV7-3 to TRBJ2-1; D perhaps matches TRBD2 (5 bases). CDR3 length: 14 residues. V was shortened by 6 bases and J by 3 bases, with 12 bases between the two germline ends. Germline CDR1 is SGHTA and CDR2 is FQGTGA. The CDR3 reads CASRSAGSYNEQFF. The CDR3 region has the DNA TGTGCCAGCAGGTCGGCGGGTAGCTACAATGAGCAGTTCTTC.

Note on this clone: Other DNA variants within this sample encode the same CDR3. J is TRBJ2-7 and V is TRBV7-9, with D uncertain. The ends were cut back, 4 bases at V and 4 bases at J, with 8 bases in the middle. The CDR3 loop spans 12 amino acids. CDR1 SEHNR and CDR2 FQNEAQ come from the germline V gene (reference sequence). In DNA form, the CDR3 reads TGTGCCAGCAGCTCCGTAAGTTACGAGCAGTACTTC. This sequence encodes CASSSVSYEQYF.

V is TRBV4-2 and J is TRBJ1-4; weak D call: TRBD1 (5 bases). This CDR3 has 17 amino acids. In germline, CDR1 is LGHNA, CDR2 YNFKEQ. V was trimmed by 4 bases and J by 0 bases, leaving 15 bases between them. CDR3 sequence reads: CASSLRGGFATNEKLFF. The DNA for the CDR3 is TGTGCCAGCAGCCTAAGGGGCGGGTTTGCAACTAATGAAAAACTGTTTTTT.

This clone was detected only a few times. The genes are TRBV2 and TRBJ2-6, with D possibly TRBD1 on 6 matching bases. Germline V lookup: CDR1 SNHLY, CDR2 FYNNEI. The germline V and J ends were trimmed by 7 bases and 0 bases, with 7 bases remaining between them. There are 14 residues in the CDR3. CDR3 nucleotide sequence: TGTGCCAGCAAGGACAGCTCTGGGGCCAACGTCCTGACTTTC. Residues: CASKDSSGANVLTF. Full variable domain (remainder filled in from reference TRBV2 and TRBJ2-6): EPEVTQTPSHQVTQMGQEVILRCVPISNHLYFYWYRQILGQKVEFLVSFYNNEISEKSEIFDDQFSVERPDGSNFTLKIRSTKLEDSAMYFCASKDSSGANVLTFGAGSRLTVL.

This clone was found a few times. In the same sample, other DNA sequences code for this CDR3. CDR3 nucleotide sequence: TGTGCCAGCAGCTTAGTTCACTCTGGGGCCAACGTCCTGACTTTC. It codes for CASSLVHSGANVLTF. This chain uses TRBV7-9 with TRBJ2-6; no firm D call. The V gene's germline CDR1 is SEHNR and CDR2 FQNEAQ (reference sequence). The V end was cut by 1 base, the J end by 0 bases, with 4 bases between. The CDR3 loop spans 15 amino acids.

The chain uses TRBV19 and TRBJ1-5; unclear D gene. V dropped 6 bases and J dropped 3 bases, with 6 bases sitting between them. Per the germline V gene, CDR1 is LNHDA and CDR2 is SQIVND (reference sequence). This CDR3 has 12 residues. The CDR3 bases are TGTGCCAGTAGGTTTTCCAATCAGCCCCAGCATTTT. This gives the protein CASRFSNQPQHF.

This clone was detected only a few times. CDR3: CASGAAGTGYIQYF. In DNA form, the CDR3 reads TGTGCTAGTGGTGCCGCGGGGACGGGTTACATTCAGTACTTC. The chain couples TRBV12-5 to TRBJ2-4; maybe TRBD2 (6 bases). V lost 5 bases and J 8 bases, leaving 16 bases between the germline ends. CDR3 length: 14 amino acids. The germline V gene has CDR1 LGHNT and CDR2 FRNRAP.

J is TRBJ1-1 and V is TRBV7-2; no firm D call. CDR3 length: 15 residues. Germline CDR1 and CDR2: SGHTA and FQGNSA. V was trimmed by 1 base and J by 0 bases, leaving 9 bases between them. CDR3 nucleotide sequence: TGTGCCAGCAGCTTAGTCCGGGCCATGAACACTGAAGCTTTCTTT. Translated, it gives CASSLVRAMNTEAFF.

This clone was seen only a few times. This chain links TRBV7-8 with TRBJ2-1, with 10 bases lining up with TRBD2. CDR3 length: 17 residues. Germline V gives CDR1 SGHVS, CDR2 FQNEAQ. V trimming: 5 bases; J trimming: 8 bases; junction bases outside the gene matches: 15. DNA of the CDR3: TGTGCCAGCAGCCGCGTTGCCGGGACTAGCGTATCGGATGAGCAGTTCTTC. Its translation is CASSRVAGTSVSDEQFF.

The V and J genes are TRBV27 and TRBJ1-5; D not certain. Trimming took 2 bases from V and 0 from J, leaving 8 bases between them. Per germline, CDR1 MNHEY and CDR2 SMNVEV (reference sequence). The CDR3 has 15 residues. The CDR3 nucleotides are TGTGCCAGCAGTTTAACTTATGCTAGCAATCAGCCCCAGCATTTT. This sequence encodes CASSLTYASNQPQHF.

This clone has ten or more counts. The chain couples TRBV18 to TRBJ1-4; D unclear. The CDR3 has 12 amino acids. CDR1 and CDR2 from the germline V gene are KGHSH and LQKENI. V lost 0 bases and J 11 bases, leaving 7 bases between the germline ends. The CDR3: CASSPPQQKLFF. The CDR3 region has the DNA TGTGCCAGCTCACCACCACAACAGAAACTGTTTTTT. The full variable domain, with the rest looked up from reference TRBV18 and TRBJ1-4, is NAGVMQNPRHLVRRRGQEARLRCSPMKGHSHVYWYRQLPEEGLKFMVYLQKENIIDESGMPKERFSAEFPKEGPSILRIQQVVRGDSAAYFCASSPPQQKLFFGSGTQLSVL.

This chain links TRBV2 with TRBJ2-6; the D gene is possibly TRBD1 (6 bases). V was shortened by 5 bases and J by 4 bases, with 12 bases between the two germline ends. The germline V gene has CDR1 SNHLY and CDR2 FYNNEI. CDR3 length: 15 amino acids. CDR3: CASSYTGPGANVLTF. CDR3 nucleotide sequence: TGTGCCAGCAGTTATACAGGGCCAGGGGCCAACGTCCTGACTTTC.

In this sample, this clone turned up a few times. V and J are TRBV5-8 and TRBJ2-1; 7 nucleotides line up with TRBD1. The germline V gene encodes CDR1 SGHTS and CDR2 YDEGEE. This CDR3 has 16 residues. V lost 2 bases, J lost 2 bases, and 7 bases stayed unmatched. The CDR3 region is CASSFFTGATYNEQFF. The CDR3 DNA is TGTGCCAGCAGCTTTTTCACAGGGGCTACCTACAATGAGCAGTTCTTC.